The next 26 T cell receptor beta chains were all read from a single sample in a study of T cells in Graves' hyperthyroidism and ophthalmopathy. TCR beta CDR3 regions were amplified from RNA. Using the HTBI primer set, a first-round RT-PCR was run on the TCR CDR3. TCRdb reanalysed the multiplex PCR reads using MiXCR and keeps one entry per CDR3 protein. The table records approximately 520,000 distinct CDR3 sequences, about a fifth of them present only once. Input material: blood. These receptors were collected from a man aged 18 to 30 with Graves' hyperthyroidism.

This clonotype was seen repeatedly, ten times or more. The V gene is TRBV20-1, the J gene TRBJ1-5; 7 nucleotides agree with TRBD1. The CDR3 is 15 residues long. In germline, CDR1 is DFQATT, CDR2 SNEGSKA (reference sequence). V trimming: 3 bases; J trimming: 11 bases; junction bases outside the gene matches: 16. CDR3 amino acids: CSARAGQGGHRAQHF. The CDR3 DNA is TGCAGTGCTAGGGCAGGTCAGGGGGGGCATCGGGCCCAGCATTTT.

The chain employs TRBV3-1 and TRBJ1-1; a possible D gene is TRBD1 (5 bases). Trimming pared 2 bases from V and 4 bases from J, leaving 11 bases between. There are 14 residues in the CDR3. Per germline, CDR1 LGHDT and CDR2 YNNKEL (reference sequence). The chain's CDR3 is CASSQKGVTTEAFF. In DNA, the CDR3 is TGTGCCAGCAGCCAAAAAGGGGTAACCACTGAAGCTTTCTTT.

CDR3 loop: CASTGETQYF. The CDR3 region has the DNA TGTGCCAGCACCGGCGAGACCCAGTACTTC. V usage is TRBV6-1 and J usage is TRBJ2-5; D remains ambiguous. Trimming removed 7 bases at V and 5 bases at J, with 5 bases between. The CDR3 sequence is 10 residues long. CDR1 and CDR2 from the germline V gene are MNHNS and SASEGT.

This clonotype was counted many times. The chain is built from TRBV6-1 and TRBJ1-1; D unresolved. Germline V gives CDR1 MNHNS, CDR2 SASEGT. V was clipped by 1 base and J by 4 bases, with 4 bases between them. The CDR3 has 12 amino acids. The CDR3 DNA reads TGTGCCAGCAGTGAAGGGAGCACTGAAGCTTTCTTT. Translated, it gives CASSEGSTEAFF.

Ten or more counts support this clonotype. The V call is TRBV5-1, the J call TRBJ2-7; D is uncertain. The V end lost 0 bases, the J end lost 0 bases, and 7 bases lay between the germline ends. Germline V lookup: CDR1 SGHRS, CDR2 YFSETQ. The CDR3 spans 14 residues. This CDR3 reads CASSLATDSYEQYF. Written as DNA, the CDR3 is TGCGCCAGCAGCTTGGCCACTGACTCCTACGAGCAGTACTTC.

This clonotype has a count of ten or more. The chain joins TRBV7-8 to TRBJ1-5; 8 bases match TRBD1. The CDR3 extends over 16 amino acids. Germline V gene sequence: CDR1 SGHVS, CDR2 FQNEAQ. V lost 0 bases to trimming and J lost 4 bases; unmatched junction nucleotides: 5. This chain's CDR3 is CASSLARTGPNQPQHF. CDR3 nucleotide sequence: TGTGCCAGCAGCTTAGCGAGGACAGGGCCAAATCAGCCCCAGCATTTT.

The table lists this clonotype with many counts. The V and J genes are TRBV19 and TRBJ1-1, with unresolved D. V was clipped by 5 bases and J by 5 bases, with 12 bases between them. Germline CDR1 is LNHDA and CDR2 is SQIVND (reference sequence). The CDR3 contains 13 residues. CDR3: CASSPMAGTEAFF. CDR3 sequence (DNA): TGTGCCAGTAGTCCCATGGCGGGAACTGAAGCTTTCTTT.

This clonotype was recorded at least ten times. The chain links TRBV7-8 to TRBJ2-2, with 11 positions matching TRBD2. V shed 5 bases and J 0 bases; nucleotides not matched to a gene: 2. The CDR3 loop spans 16 amino acids. Germline CDR1 reads SGHVS; CDR2 reads FQNEAQ. The chain's CDR3 is CASSTSGGTNTGELFF. The DNA of the CDR3 is TGTGCCAGCAGCACTAGCGGGGGTACGAACACCGGGGAGCTGTTTTTT.

The rearrangement joins TRBV12-3 or TRBV12-4 to TRBJ2-3; D is unclear. The ends were cut back, 3 bases at V and 2 bases at J, with 6 bases in the middle. The CDR3 is 13 amino acids. The CDR3 coding sequence is TGTGCCAGCAGTTTTTGGTACACAGATACGCAGTATTTT. It codes for CASSFWYTDTQYF.

J is TRBJ2-2 and V is TRBV6-1; 7 bases map to TRBD1. The J segment lost 3 bases and the V segment lost 8 bases, leaving 6 bases of the junction unmatched. The CDR3 has 14 residues. CDR1 and CDR2 (germline): MNHNS, SASEGT. The CDR3 sequence: CASSTGADTGELFF. CDR3 DNA: TGTGCCAGCTCCACAGGGGCCGACACCGGGGAGCTGTTTTTT.

This clonotype was observed a few times. The chain has TRBV29-1 and TRBJ2-4, with D maybe TRBD1 (5 bases). The V gene's germline CDR1 is SQVTM and CDR2 ANQGSEA. V was shortened by 7 bases and J by 8 bases, with 15 bases between the two germline ends. The CDR3 is 12 amino acids. CDR3 DNA sequence: TGCAGCGCTTCCCCCTGGGGCGACATTCAGTACTTC. This encodes CSASPWGDIQYF.

This chain's CDR3 is CASSLTAGGLGEQYF. CDR3 in DNA: TGTGCCAGCAGCTTAACAGCGGGGGGGCTGGGCGAGCAGTACTTC. The rearrangement joins TRBV13 to TRBJ2-7; 10 positions match TRBD2. V was clipped by 2 bases and J by 6 bases; unmatched bases: 7. The CDR3 is made up of 15 amino acids. The germline V gene encodes CDR1 PRHDT and CDR2 FYEKMQ (reference sequence).

This clonotype came up many times. The chain uses TRBV28 and TRBJ2-7; D perhaps matches TRBD2 (7 bases). Germline-derived CDR1 and CDR2 are MDHEN and SYDVKM. V lost 6 bases and J 1 base, leaving 22 bases between the germline ends. The CDR3 loop spans 17 amino acids. CDR3 residues: CASSPWGAGRGSYEQYF. For the CDR3, the DNA is TGTGCCAGCAGCCCCTGGGGGGCGGGGAGGGGGTCCTACGAGCAGTACTTC.

This clonotype occurred many times. The chain uses TRBV2 and TRBJ1-5, with 9 bases aligning to TRBD1. Germline CDR1 and CDR2: SNHLY and FYNNEI. The CDR3 is made up of 15 amino acids. The trim removed 6 bases at V and 5 bases at J, leaving 8 bases unmatched. CDR3 sequence reads: CASRSGTGSYQPQHF. The CDR3 nucleotides are TGTGCCAGCAGATCCGGGACAGGGAGCTATCAGCCCCAGCATTTT.

As for this clonotype: The CDR3 ends on some other residue instead of the conserved phenylalanine or tryptophan, so this is likely a read error. The rearrangement uses TRBV6-1 and TRBJ2-7; TRBD2 might be the D (5 bases). Germline lookup yields CDR1 MNHNS and CDR2 SASEGT. The length of the CDR3 is 15 residues. The V and J ends lost 2 bases and 2 bases respectively, with 13 bases between them. CDR3 coding DNA: TGTGCCAGCAGTGAAAGAAGCGGAATTACCTACGAGCAGTACTCC. This gives the protein CASSERSGITYEQYS.

This clonotype showed up just a few times. The V and J genes are TRBV6-5 and TRBJ1-1, with 9 nucleotides matching TRBD1. Germline CDR1 reads MNHEY; CDR2 reads SVGAGI. V lost 7 bases, J lost 0 bases, and 9 bases stayed unmatched. This CDR3 is 16 amino acids long. This CDR3 is CASKVRGQGMNTEAFF. The CDR3 nucleotides are TGTGCCAGCAAAGTGAGGGGACAGGGCATGAACACTGAAGCTTTCTTT.

This clonotype was picked up many times. This chain joins TRBV12-3 or TRBV12-4 and TRBJ1-2, with 7 positions matching TRBD1. The CDR3 consists of 16 residues. The ends lost 0 bases at V and 9 bases at J; junction bases unmatched: 13. The chain's CDR3 is CASSLAAEGAILSYTF. DNA of the CDR3: TGTGCCAGCAGTTTAGCGGCGGAGGGGGCGATTTTAAGCTACACCTTC.

Many counts were recorded for this clonotype. This chain connects TRBV12-3 or TRBV12-4 to TRBJ2-2; 11 positions match TRBD2. J lost 4 bases, V lost 6 bases, and 7 bases had no gene match. This CDR3 comprises 16 residues. This CDR3 is CASSPRGLAGTGELFF. The CDR3 region has the DNA TGTGCCAGCAGCCCTAGAGGACTAGCGGGCACCGGGGAGCTGTTTTTT.

This clonotype was seen many times. The chain is built from TRBV6-5 and TRBJ2-7; D ambiguous. The V end lost 6 bases, the J end lost 3 bases, and 15 bases lay between the germline ends. This CDR3 spans 14 amino acids. CDR1 is MNHEY and CDR2 is SVGAGI in the germline V gene. CDR3 region: CASRTIQHYYEQYF. The DNA for the CDR3 is TGTGCCAGCAGGACGATACAGCACTACTACGAGCAGTACTTC.

This clonotype has at least ten counts. This chain joins TRBV10-3 and TRBJ1-2; D gene ambiguous. CDR1 is ENHRY and CDR2 is SYGVKD in the germline V gene. With 0 bases removed from V and 3 bases from J, the gap between germline ends came to 14 bases. This CDR3 spans 16 amino acids. This chain's CDR3 is CAISESGMAVDYGYTF. CDR3 DNA: TGTGCCATCAGTGAGTCAGGGATGGCAGTTGACTATGGCTACACCTTC.

This clonotype has ten or more counts. CDR3 amino acids: CASSEAQGTGGYTF. The CDR3 nucleotides read TGTGCCAGCAGTGAAGCGCAAGGGACTGGGGGCTACACCTTC. The chain recombines TRBV6-1 with TRBJ1-2, with D possibly matching TRBD1 (5 bases). The V and J ends lost 0 bases and 8 bases respectively, with 13 bases between them. The CDR3 spans 14 residues. CDR1 MNHNS and CDR2 SASEGT come from the germline V gene.

This chain connects TRBV5-1 to TRBJ2-5, with D possibly TRBD2 on 5 matching bases. The V end was cut by 2 bases, the J end by 6 bases, with 17 bases between. CDR1 and CDR2 from the germline V gene are SGHRS and YFSETQ. This CDR3 has 15 residues. The CDR3 nucleotides are TGCGCCAGCAGCTTTGGACTCCCTCTAGGGAAGACCCAGTACTTC. Encoded protein: CASSFGLPLGKTQYF. Full variable domain (outside the CDR3, taken from reference TRBV5-1 and TRBJ2-5): KAGVTQTPRYLIKTRGQQVTLSCSPISGHRSVSWYQQTPGQGLQFLFEYFSETQRNKGNFPGRFSGRQFSNSRSEMNVSTLELGDSALYLCASSFGLPLGKTQYFGPGTRLLVL.

The V and J genes are TRBV12-3 or TRBV12-4 and TRBJ2-7, with D possibly being TRBD1 (5 bases). V was pared by 6 bases and J by 3 bases, with 15 bases between. CDR3 length: 14 residues. CDR3: CASRELTDNYEQYF. DNA for the CDR3: TGTGCCAGCAGGGAACTGACAGACAACTACGAGCAGTACTTC.

This clonotype was detected many times. The V gene is TRBV12-3 or TRBV12-4, the J gene TRBJ1-2; the D is unclear. V lost 8 bases and J lost 3, with 10 bases in between. The CDR3 spans 12 residues. The CDR3 DNA sequence: TGTGCCAGCCTCTCTTGGGACTATGGCTACACCTTC. Translated, it gives CASLSWDYGYTF.

This clonotype occurred many times. The chain links TRBV2 to TRBJ1-3, with D possibly TRBD1 on 5 matching bases. V lost 9 bases to trimming and J lost 7 bases, with 25 bases between them. Germline V CDR1 and CDR2: SNHLY, FYNNEI. The CDR3 is 16 amino acids. The CDR3 spells CASQLLSGRQGNTIYF. The CDR3 bases are TGTGCCAGTCAGTTGTTGTCGGGGCGACAAGGGAACACCATATATTTT.

V and J are TRBV28 and TRBJ1-6; maybe TRBD1 (5 bases). The CDR3 loop spans 12 amino acids. CDR1 and CDR2 (germline): MDHEN, SYDVKM. V lost 8 bases and J 5 bases, leaving 7 bases between the germline ends. The CDR3 reads CASGTNNSPLHF. The CDR3 DNA reads TGTGCCAGCGGGACTAATAATTCACCCCTCCACTTT.